This T cell receptor beta chain was captured in a study of technical replicates of blood from a handful of donors. Here immunoSEQ multiplex PCR was the method, and the copy in TCRdb shows in-frame clones only, minus some. The table shows about 73,000 clones, with 93% occurring only once. The source material was T cells isolated from PBMCs. The clonotype originates from a human donor in good health.

CDR3 sequence (DNA): TGCGCCAGCAGCTTGGGCGGTACTCAATACGAGCAGTACTTC. Its protein product is CASSLGGTQYEQYF. The V gene is TRBV5-1, the J gene TRBJ2-7; D ambiguous. V was pared by 0 bases and J by 4 bases, with 11 bases between. CDR3 length equals 14 residues. Germline CDR1 SGHRS, CDR2 YFSETQ.